Given below is one TCR beta chain in context. The sample is drawn from a study of human T cells and chemical hapten exposure. V dropped 3 bases and J dropped 3; count of bases not matched to a gene: 6. The CDR3 spans 16 residues. CDR1 is MNHEY, CDR2 SVGEGT, per germline. In TCRdb, the RACE reads were re-called with MiXCR into one record per CDR3 protein. The sample lists about 34,000 distinct CDR3 sequences, around 6.4% occurring once. Stated time point: patch test 1, 2 weeks after DPC sensitization. Treatment defined: therapeutic diphenylcyclopropenone sensitization with weekly scalp DPC. Before extraction, the whole blood was not fractionated, and total RNA was taken from it.

This receptor was identified in a woman aged 25 to 39 with alopecia areata. Some clones in this sample may be carry-over from other donors' samples. The J gene is TRBJ2-3, the V gene TRBV6-2 or TRBV6-3; 10 nucleotides line up with TRBD2. The starting material was whole blood, obtained in connection with sensitization to the hapten diphenylcyclopropenone (DPC). This chain's CDR3 is CASSYPLAGVTDTQYF. The CDR3 DNA follows: TGTGCCAGCAGTTATCCCCTAGCGGGGGTGACAGATACGCAGTATTTT.